The 13 T cell receptor beta chains in this list originate from one sample, sequenced in a study of CD8 T cells in Susac syndrome (dated by TCRdb to the late 2010s). Library preparation used the immunoSEQ multiplex PCR assay. RNA was extracted with the RNeasy kit and about 0.5 to 1 ug was reverse transcribed using random hexamers. TCRdb passed the public sequencing reads through fastp at Q25 and MiXCR, retaining productive beta sequences. Here each entry gathers all rows of one CDR3 protein and keeps the most common genes and DNA. The sample table lists about 180,000 distinct CDR3 sequences, 94% of them with a count of one. The ten most abundant clones make up 0.12% of the sample. Specimen: CD4+ T cells from PBMCs. The receptors come from a human donor with Susac syndrome.

This sequence joins TRBV2 and TRBJ1-5, with 8 nucleotides matching TRBD1. V gave up 7 bases and J gave up 2 bases; unmatched junction bases: 7. CDR1 is SNHLY, CDR2 FYNNEI, per germline. The CDR3 sequence is 15 residues long. CDR3 sequence reads: CASTATGDGNQPQHF. The CDR3 DNA is TGTGCCAGCACCGCGACAGGGGATGGCAATCAGCCCCAGCATTTT.

This sequence joins TRBV20-1 and TRBJ1-1, with D possibly TRBD1 on 6 matching bases. There are 16 residues in the CDR3. Trimming pared 5 bases from V and 3 bases from J, leaving 22 bases between. Germline CDR1 reads DFQATT; CDR2 reads SNEGSKA (reference sequence). CDR3 sequence reads: CSARKPGQQGDTEAFF. The CDR3 DNA reads TGCAGTGCTCGGAAGCCGGGACAACAGGGAGACACTGAAGCTTTCTTT.

This sequence joins TRBV5-6 and TRBJ2-1; D is possibly TRBD2 (6 bases). In germline, CDR1 is SGHDT, CDR2 YYEEEE. There are 13 residues in the CDR3. Trimming removed 3 bases at V and 13 bases at J, with 17 bases between. CDR3 sequence reads: CASSSTSAAPQFF. The CDR3 DNA reads as TGTGCCAGCAGCTCGACTAGTGCCGCCCCACAGTTCTTC.

The chain links TRBV20-1 to TRBJ2-5, with 8 bases fitting TRBD2. Germline V CDR1 and CDR2: DFQATT, SNEGSKA (reference sequence). V trimming: 6 bases; J trimming: 2 bases; junction bases outside the gene matches: 5. The CDR3 is made up of 13 amino acids. The CDR3 nucleotides read TGCAGTGCCTTCGGGACTAGGCAAGAGACCCAGTACTTC. Amino acids: CSAFGTRQETQYF.

This clonotype turned up a few times. The CDR3 is CASSTRTGNTEAFF. The CDR3 bases are TGTGCCAGCAGCACCCGGACAGGGAACACTGAAGCTTTCTTT. The gene calls are TRBV2 and TRBJ1-1; 7 bases align to TRBD1. The trim removed 6 bases at V and 1 base at J, leaving 5 bases unmatched. CDR1 SNHLY and CDR2 FYNNEI come from the germline V gene. The CDR3 length is 14 residues.

Note on this clonotype: At one boundary the junction diverges from the germline segment, which might be a read error. The V call is TRBV25-1, the J call TRBJ2-3, with 13 bases identical to TRBD2. Germline CDR1 MGHDK, CDR2 SYGVNS. The CDR3 loop spans 12 amino acids. CDR3 region: CASSPGLAGSPF. Written as DNA, the CDR3 is TGTGCCAGCAGTCCGGGACTAGCGGGGAGCCCATTT.

The V gene is TRBV5-4, the J gene TRBJ2-3, with 14 positions matching TRBD2. Germline V CDR1 and CDR2: SGHNT, YYREEE (reference sequence). The CDR3 loop spans 14 amino acids. Trimming took 4 bases from V and 6 from J; bases not matched to a gene: 1. The CDR3 DNA reads as TGTGCCAGCAGCGGGACTAGCGGGGGTGATACGCAGTATTTT. Amino acid sequence: CASSGTSGGDTQYF.

V is TRBV6-5 and J is TRBJ2-3; D is possibly TRBD2 (6 bases). Trimming left V 2 bases short and J 1 base short, with 10 bases between. Germline CDR1 MNHEY, CDR2 SVGAGI. The length of the CDR3 is 15 residues. The CDR3 loop is CASSYQIAGTDTQYF. The CDR3 coding sequence is TGTGCCAGCAGTTACCAAATAGCGGGCACAGATACGCAGTATTTT.

The rearrangement links TRBV6-5 to TRBJ1-2, with D tentatively TRBD1 (5 bases). Per the germline V gene, CDR1 is MNHEY and CDR2 is SVGAGI. V lost 7 bases, J lost 6 bases, and 12 bases lay in between. This CDR3 has 12 amino acids. The DNA of the CDR3 is TGTGCCAGCACCCGACGAGGGGATGGCTACACCTTC. This translates into CASTRRGDGYTF.

V and J are TRBV20-1 and TRBJ2-3; possibly TRBD1 for D (6 bases). V was pared by 3 bases and J by 1 base, with 14 bases between. The CDR3 extends over 15 amino acids. Germline V gene sequence: CDR1 DFQATT, CDR2 SNEGSKA (reference sequence). The CDR3 here is CSASLQGLGTDTQYF. For the CDR3, the DNA is TGCAGTGCTAGCCTTCAGGGGCTGGGCACAGATACGCAGTATTTT.

The count of this clonotype is one. This chain links TRBV7-9 with TRBJ2-7, with 10 bases matching TRBD2. The CDR3 has 13 residues. The ends lost 3 bases at V and 5 bases at J; junction bases unmatched: 1. Germline V gene data show CDR1 as SEHNR and CDR2 as FQNEAQ (reference sequence). CDR3 sequence reads: CASSFSGGDEQYF. CDR3 bases: TGTGCCAGCAGCTTCAGCGGGGGGGACGAGCAGTACTTC.

In its sample, this clonotype was seen once. The chain has TRBV7-6 and TRBJ2-7; D remains ambiguous. The CDR3 has 14 amino acids. The V and J ends lost 2 bases and 4 bases respectively, with 12 bases between them. Looked up from germline, CDR1 is SGHVS and CDR2 is FNYEAQ. The CDR3 nucleotides are TGTGCCAGCAGCTTATCGGGCATTATTTACGAGCAGTACTTC. Its protein is CASSLSGIIYEQYF. The whole variable domain, filled in from reference TRBV7-6 and TRBJ2-7, reads GAGVSQSPRYKVTKRGQDVALRCDPISGHVSLYWYRQALGQGPEFLTYFNYEAQQDKSGLPNDRFSAERPEGSISTLTIQRTEQRDSAMYRCASSLSGIIYEQYFGPGTRLTVT.

V usage is TRBV5-4 and J usage is TRBJ2-1, with 9 nucleotides matching TRBD1. V dropped 8 bases and J dropped 13; count of bases not matched to a gene: 19. The germline V gene encodes CDR1 SGHNT and CDR2 YYREEE (reference sequence). The CDR3 totals 15 residues. The CDR3 sequence is CASRTGTGLGMGQFF. In nucleotides, the CDR3 is TGTGCCAGTAGAACCGGGACAGGGCTTGGGATGGGACAGTTCTTC.